Presented here are 24 T cell receptor beta chains from one specimen sequenced in a study of shared clonotypes between healthy human individuals. Clones were read by immunoSEQ multiplex PCR, and TCRdb kept only the in-frame ones, dropping some. The table records around 980,000 clones, around 78% of them present only once. Material for sequencing was memory CD4+ T cells from PBMCs. Subset specified: CD45RA-negative fraction. The receptors were gathered from a man aged 18 to 30 in good health. Some clones in this sample may be carry-over from other donors' samples.

This rearrangement joins TRBV11-1 to TRBJ2-3, with 8 bases fitting TRBD2. CDR1 is SGHAT and CDR2 is FQDESV in the germline V gene (reference sequence). The junction had 2 bases not matched to a gene; V was cut back by 1 base and J by 5 bases. This CDR3 spans 14 amino acids. The CDR3 nucleotides read TGTGCCAGCAGCTTAGATCTAGCGGGAGATACGCAGTATTTT. Translated: CASSLDLAGDTQYF.

V gene TRBV2 combines with J gene TRBJ2-1; 7 bases align to TRBD2. Germline values: CDR1 SNHLY, CDR2 FYNNEI. The CDR3 has 13 residues. The J segment lost 3 bases and the V segment lost 4 bases, leaving 0 bases of the junction unmatched. The CDR3 region has the DNA TGTGCCAGCAGTGCGGGAGGCTACAATGAGCAGTTCTTC. Residues: CASSAGGYNEQFF. Full variable domain (remainder filled in from reference TRBV2 and TRBJ2-1): EPEVTQTPSHQVTQMGQEVILRCVPISNHLYFYWYRQILGQKVEFLVSFYNNEISEKSEIFDDQFSVERPDGSNFTLKIRSTKLEDSAMYFCASSAGGYNEQFFGPGTRLTVL.

The chain recombines TRBV6-1 with TRBJ1-2; D ambiguous. CDR3 size: 12 residues. CDR1 and CDR2 from the germline V gene are MNHNS and SASEGT. V lost 3 bases to trimming and J lost 3 bases, with 5 bases between them. In DNA form, the CDR3 reads TGTGCCAGCAGTGACCAGGACTATGGCTACACCTTC. This translates into CASSDQDYGYTF.

A note on this clone: A single base separates this from a much larger clone, so it may be a read error. The sample carries other DNA sequences with the same CDR3. The chain joins TRBV7-2 to TRBJ2-5; D gene ambiguous. Trimming stripped 5 bases from V and 1 base from J, with 2 bases between. The germline V gene has CDR1 SGHTA and CDR2 FQGNSA. This CDR3 has 11 residues. The DNA for the CDR3 is TGTGCCAGCAGCCCCCAAGAGACCCAGTACTTC. This sequence encodes CASSPQETQYF. Full variable domain (missing parts from reference TRBV7-2 and TRBJ2-5): GAGVSQSPSNKVTEKGKDVELRCDPISGHTALYWYRQSLGQGLEFLIYFQGNSAPDKSGLPSDRFSAERTGGSVSTLTIQRTQQEDSAVYLCASSPQETQYFGPGTRLLVL.

The rearrangement uses TRBV5-4 and TRBJ2-5; D possibly corresponds to TRBD2 (5 bases). This CDR3 contains 15 residues. The germline CDR1 and CDR2 sequences are SGHNT and YYREEE (reference sequence). V shed 3 bases and J shed 4 bases, with 16 bases lying between them. CDR3 in DNA: TGTGCCAGCAGCTCAGGCGGGTTAGTCATAGAGACCCAGTACTTC. Its translation: CASSSGGLVIETQYF.

A few counts support this clone. CDR3 DNA sequence: TGTGCCAGCAGCTTGGGACTGGAACCGTGGGAGCAGTACTTC. This encodes CASSLGLEPWEQYF. The gene calls are TRBV5-6 and TRBJ2-7; D gene uncertain. The CDR3 is made up of 14 amino acids. The V gene's germline CDR1 is SGHDT and CDR2 YYEEEE. V lost 0 bases, J lost 7 bases, and 14 bases lay in between.

This chain links TRBV7-9 with TRBJ2-3; possible D gene TRBD1, 5 bases. This CDR3 spans 15 amino acids. Trimming stripped 3 bases from V and 1 base from J, with 11 bases between. Germline V CDR1 and CDR2: SEHNR, FQNEAQ (reference sequence). CDR3 bases: TGTGCCAGCAGCTTTCGGTCCAGGGGCACAGATACGCAGTATTTT. Translation: CASSFRSRGTDTQYF.

V and J are TRBV6-1 and TRBJ1-5; 7 nucleotides match TRBD1. V lost 4 bases and J lost 2; bases outside the gene matches: 17. The CDR3 loop spans 19 amino acids. The germline V gene encodes CDR1 MNHNS and CDR2 SASEGT. The DNA of the CDR3 is TGTGCCAGCAGTGCGAGACAGGGTCAGGGTCGAGGTGGCAATCAGCCCCAGCATTTT. Translating it yields CASSARQGQGRGGNQPQHF.

The gene calls are TRBV18 and TRBJ2-5; D is unresolved. The CDR3 consists of 14 residues. Germline V gene lookup returns CDR1 KGHSH and CDR2 LQKENI. V dropped 1 base and J dropped 5 bases, with 11 bases sitting between them. The CDR3 reads CASSPQGPRETQYF. DNA of the CDR3: TGTGCCAGCTCACCACAGGGCCCGAGGGAGACCCAGTACTTC.

This chain connects TRBV25-1 to TRBJ2-5; TRBD2 is a possible D gene (5 bases). Germline V CDR1 and CDR2: MGHDK, SYGVNS. V shed 3 bases and J shed 4 bases, with 15 bases lying between them. This CDR3 region has 15 residues. The CDR3 bases are TGTGCCAGCAGTGAGCTCGGACGGGAACTAGAGACCCAGTACTTC. Residues: CASSELGRELETQYF.

This clone was recorded only once. The rearrangement uses TRBV5-6 and TRBJ1-1; D not resolved. The CDR3 is 15 amino acids. The germline V and J ends were trimmed by 1 base and 4 bases, with 14 bases remaining between them. In germline, CDR1 is SGHDT, CDR2 YYEEEE. The CDR3, as DNA: TGTGCCAGCAGCTTGAGCGTTTTTTCGGGCACTGAAGCTTTCTTT. The encoded protein is CASSLSVFSGTEAFF.

The chain employs TRBV5-4 and TRBJ1-1; D gene ambiguous. Germline CDR1 is SGHNT and CDR2 is YYREEE (reference sequence). This CDR3 comprises 13 residues. V was trimmed by 0 bases and J by 4 bases, leaving 7 bases between them. The CDR3 sequence: CASSLDKTTEAFF. DNA for the CDR3: TGTGCCAGCAGCTTGGACAAGACCACTGAAGCTTTCTTT.

The chain joins TRBV15 to TRBJ2-2; tentatively, D is TRBD1 (6 bases). The germline CDR1 and CDR2 sequences are LNHNV and YYDKDF (reference sequence). The CDR3 covers 15 residues. The V and J ends lost 1 base and 0 bases respectively, with 6 bases between them. The CDR3 nucleotides are TGTGCCACCAGCAGAGGACAGGCGAACACCGGGGAGCTGTTTTTT. The encoded protein is CATSRGQANTGELFF.

The chain carries TRBV5-3 and TRBJ1-4; D is perhaps TRBD1 (6 bases). TRBV5-3 carries the ORF label, with uncertain function. CDR3 length: 16 residues. Trimming pared 4 bases from V and 7 bases from J, leaving 20 bases between. The CDR3 region is CARSRNVRGAREKLFF. The CDR3 DNA sequence: TGTGCCAGAAGCCGGAACGTACGGGGGGCTCGTGAAAAACTGTTTTTT.

This sequence joins TRBV4-1 and TRBJ1-6, with no clear D. The CDR3 totals 13 residues. The germline CDR1 and CDR2 sequences are MGHRA and YSYEKL. Trimming left V 4 bases short and J 7 bases short, with 8 bases between. CDR3 sequence reads: CASSLGGNSPLHF. For the CDR3, the DNA is TGCGCCAGCAGCCTCGGAGGAAATTCACCCCTCCACTTT.

The table lists this clone with a count of one. This sample includes further DNA sequences coding for the same CDR3. The gene calls are TRBV28 and TRBJ2-6, with D perhaps matching TRBD1 (6 bases). V lost 3 bases and J 2 bases, leaving 8 bases between the germline ends. From germline, CDR1 is MDHEN and CDR2 SYDVKM. CDR3 length: 15 residues. In nucleotides, the CDR3 is TGTGCCAGCAGTTTTTCAGGGGCTGGGGCCAACGTCCTGACTTTC. It yields the protein CASSFSGAGANVLTF.

This clone was detected a few times. The chain combines TRBV19 with TRBJ1-5, with D maybe TRBD1 (6 bases). Germline V gene sequence: CDR1 LNHDA, CDR2 SQIVND (reference sequence). This CDR3 is 16 amino acids long. V was clipped by 5 bases and J by 4 bases, with 18 bases between them. CDR3 DNA sequence: TGTGCCAGTAGTCCTCCGGCAAGGGGGTGGAATCAGCCCCAGCATTTT. Protein product: CASSPPARGWNQPQHF.

The rearrangement links TRBV7-2 to TRBJ1-5; no clear D. Germline V gene data show CDR1 as SGHTA and CDR2 as FQGNSA. Trimming pared 1 base from V and 0 bases from J, leaving 4 bases between. The CDR3 contains 14 residues. The CDR3 region is CASSLEGSNQPQHF. The CDR3 region has the DNA TGTGCCAGCAGCTTAGAGGGTAGCAATCAGCCCCAGCATTTT.

The chain employs TRBV7-2 and TRBJ2-3; TRBD2 matches at 7 bases. J was trimmed by 6 bases and V by 5 bases; bases with no gene match: 14. The CDR3 covers 16 residues. Per the germline V gene, CDR1 is SGHTA and CDR2 is FQGNSA. The CDR3 reads CASSPDLAAARDTQYF. The CDR3, as DNA: TGTGCCAGCAGCCCCGATCTAGCGGCGGCCCGGGATACGCAGTATTTT.

V usage is TRBV25-1 and J usage is TRBJ2-3; 8 nucleotides line up with TRBD1. The CDR3 runs 15 residues. Germline CDR1 and CDR2: MGHDK and SYGVNS. The trim removed 8 bases at V and 4 bases at J, leaving 11 bases unmatched. CDR3 amino acids: CASARGLGRADTQYF. The CDR3 region has the DNA TGTGCCAGCGCCAGGGGGCTAGGGCGGGCAGATACGCAGTATTTT.

This clone was recorded many times. The rearrangement links TRBV7-6 to TRBJ2-2; no firm D call. Germline V gene data show CDR1 as SGHVS and CDR2 as FNYEAQ. This CDR3 is built from 15 residues. The germline V and J ends were trimmed by 2 bases and 2 bases, with 9 bases remaining between them. The CDR3 reads CASSLYSPNTGELFF. CDR3 DNA: TGTGCCAGCAGCTTATACAGCCCAAACACCGGGGAGCTGTTTTTT.

This chain links TRBV5-1 with TRBJ1-2; D perhaps matches TRBD1 (5 bases). The CDR3 sequence is 15 residues long. Germline loops: CDR1 SGHRS, CDR2 YFSETQ. V was pared by 5 bases and J by 2 bases, with 16 bases between. CDR3 sequence: CASSSRGTENYGYTF. The CDR3 DNA sequence: TGCGCCAGCAGTTCTCGGGGGACGGAGAACTATGGCTACACCTTC. Drawing the rest from reference TRBV5-1 and TRBJ1-2, the complete variable domain is KAGVTQTPRYLIKTRGQQVTLSCSPISGHRSVSWYQQTPGQGLQFLFEYFSETQRNKGNFPGRFSGRQFSNSRSEMNVSTLELGDSALYLCASSSRGTENYGYTFGSGTRLTVV.

This chain links TRBV6-6 with TRBJ1-2; D is uncertain. From germline, CDR1 is MNHNY and CDR2 SVGAGI (reference sequence). The CDR3 length is 14 residues. Trimming cost V 8 bases and J 6 bases, with 19 bases left between them. In nucleotides, the CDR3 is TGTGCCAGCCGAGTCTCCCCCACGGGGAATGGCTACACCTTC. Protein sequence: CASRVSPTGNGYTF.

CDR3: CASLGRGNTEAFF. CDR3 DNA: TGTGCCTCTTTGGGGAGGGGGAACACTGAAGCTTTCTTT. The V gene is TRBV28, the J gene TRBJ1-1; weak D call: TRBD1 (5 bases). Germline CDR1 and CDR2: MDHEN and SYDVKM. The germline V and J ends were trimmed by 11 bases and 1 base, with 14 bases remaining between them. This CDR3 region has 13 residues.